A single sample is the source of the 25 T cell receptor beta chains below, sequenced in a study of blood T cell repertoires in COVID-19. Data came from immunoSEQ multiplex PCR; TCRdb stores just in-frame clones and leaves some out. The table lists about 220,000 clones, about four fifths of them singletons. Source material: PBMCs or T cells enriched from blood (not recorded which). Receptors were obtained from a woman in her sixties who had recovered from COVID-19.

The chain combines TRBV11-2 with TRBJ2-3, with 7 bases matching TRBD2. In germline, CDR1 is SGHAT, CDR2 FQNNGV. The CDR3 is made up of 13 amino acids. V was clipped by 5 bases and J by 5 bases; unmatched bases: 4. This chain's CDR3 is CASSTRGGDTQYF. CDR3 DNA sequence: TGTGCCAGCAGCACCCGCGGGGGAGATACGCAGTATTTT.

J is TRBJ2-7 and V is TRBV29-1, with no clear D. Trimming left V 2 bases short and J 5 bases short, with 10 bases between. Germline assignment: CDR1 SQVTM and CDR2 ANQGSEA. This CDR3 region has 12 residues. The CDR3 DNA reads as TGCAGCGTTGAAAGGAGTGCAAACGAGCAGTACTTC. This codes for CSVERSANEQYF.

This clone was detected a few times. The rearrangement uses TRBV6-5 and TRBJ2-7; D is possibly TRBD2 (5 bases). Trimming shortened V by 6 bases and J by 3 bases, and 15 bases separated the two germline ends. The CDR3 extends over 14 amino acids. The germline CDR1 and CDR2 sequences are MNHEY and SVGAGI. This CDR3 reads CASRVRASNYEQYF. CDR3 in DNA: TGTGCCAGCAGAGTGCGGGCATCCAACTACGAGCAGTACTTC.

This clone was found once. The chain employs TRBV19 and TRBJ2-2; TRBD2 aligns across 7 bases. The CDR3 contains 16 residues. The germline gives CDR1 LNHDA, CDR2 SQIVND (reference sequence). After removal of 3 bases from V and 4 bases from J, the junction contained 8 bases not matched to a gene. The CDR3 reads CASSIPTTSFTGELFF. The CDR3 DNA sequence: TGTGCCAGTAGTATCCCAACGACTAGCTTCACCGGGGAGCTGTTTTTT. The variable domain in full, completed from reference TRBV19 and TRBJ2-2, reads DGGITQSPKYLFRKEGQNVTLSCEQNLNHDAMYWYRQDPGQGLRLIYYSQIVNDFQKGDIAEGYSVSREKKESFPLTVTSAQKNPTAFYLCASSIPTTSFTGELFFGEGSRLTVL.

V gene TRBV4-2 combines with J gene TRBJ1-6; D ambiguous. Trimming removed 1 base from V and 11 bases from J, with 12 bases in between. Germline V gives CDR1 LGHNA, CDR2 YNFKEQ. This CDR3 has 14 amino acids. The CDR3 protein is CASSQAVQSTPLHF. The CDR3 nucleotides are TGTGCCAGCAGCCAAGCGGTACAGAGCACACCCCTCCACTTT.

This clone appeared a single time. The genes are TRBV10-3 and TRBJ2-5; TRBD1 matches at 8 bases. The CDR3 runs 14 residues. Germline CDR1 is ENHRY and CDR2 is SYGVKD. The ends lost 4 bases at V and 1 base at J; junction bases unmatched: 2. CDR3 coding DNA: TGTGCCATCAGTGCCGACAGGGGCCAAGAGACCCAGTACTTC. Protein: CAISADRGQETQYF.

V is TRBV19 and J is TRBJ2-7, with 11 bases lining up with TRBD2. Per the germline V gene, CDR1 is LNHDA and CDR2 is SQIVND (reference sequence). This CDR3 region has 15 residues. CDR3 sequence: CARGSGRAEVGEQYF. The CDR3 nucleotides are TGTGCGAGGGGTAGCGGGAGGGCCGAGGTGGGGGAGCAGTACTTC.

This chain uses TRBV10-3 with TRBJ2-2, with D possibly matching TRBD1 (5 bases). V was pared by 2 bases and J by 5 bases, with 9 bases between. Germline CDR1 ENHRY, CDR2 SYGVKD. This CDR3 comprises 14 residues. This chain's CDR3 is CAISEGARTGELFF. The CDR3 nucleotides are TGTGCCATCAGTGAGGGGGCGCGGACCGGGGAGCTGTTTTTT.

The V call is TRBV6-1, the J call TRBJ1-2; D is uncertain. V was trimmed by 1 base and J by 3 bases, leaving 12 bases between them. Germline lookup yields CDR1 MNHNS and CDR2 SASEGT. The CDR3 has 15 residues. The CDR3 loop reads CASSEEQLPDYGYTF. The CDR3 DNA is TGTGCCAGCAGTGAAGAACAGCTCCCGGACTATGGCTACACCTTC.

As for this clone: The sample has other DNA sequences that encode this CDR3 too. This chain joins TRBV19 and TRBJ2-1; TRBD2 matches 13 bases. CDR3 length equals 16 residues. Germline V gene data show CDR1 as LNHDA and CDR2 as SQIVND (reference sequence). Losses at the gene ends were 0 bases for V and 7 bases for J; bases not matched to a gene: 3. DNA of the CDR3: TGTGCCAGTAGTATAGAGAGACTAGCGGGAGGTAATGAGCAGTTCTTC. Translation: CASSIERLAGGNEQFF.

The rearrangement links TRBV7-9 to TRBJ2-1; 7 nucleotides align to TRBD1. There are 15 residues in the CDR3. V was clipped by 6 bases and J by 0 bases; unmatched bases: 5. Germline V gives CDR1 SEHNR, CDR2 FQNEAQ (reference sequence). CDR3 sequence: CASSTGTASYNEQFF. In DNA, the CDR3 is TGTGCCAGCAGTACCGGGACAGCCTCCTACAATGAGCAGTTCTTC.

This clone was seen only once. The chain has TRBV19 and TRBJ2-7; D might be TRBD1 (6 bases). Trimming removed 2 bases from V and 4 bases from J, with 24 bases in between. CDR1 is LNHDA and CDR2 is SQIVND in the germline V gene (reference sequence). The CDR3 length is 18 residues. The CDR3 region has the DNA TGTGCCAGTAGTATAACCCTTTCCTCCAGGGGATTGTCGTACGAGCAGTACTTC. Its protein is CASSITLSSRGLSYEQYF.

The J gene is TRBJ2-3, the V gene TRBV9, with 11 positions matching TRBD2. Germline assignment: CDR1 SGDLS and CDR2 YYNGEE. The CDR3 runs to 17 residues. The junction had 10 bases not matched to a gene; V was cut back by 0 bases and J by 7 bases. CDR3 amino acids: CASSVAITGTSGNTQYF. The CDR3, as DNA: TGTGCCAGCAGCGTAGCGATCACCGGGACTAGCGGAAATACGCAGTATTTT. Combining the CDR3 with reference TRBV9 and TRBJ2-3 gives the whole variable domain DSGVTQTPKHLITATGQRVTLRCSPRSGDLSVYWYQQSLDQGLQFLIQYYNGEERAKGNILERFSAQQFPDLHSELNLSSLELGDSALYFCASSVAITGTSGNTQYFGPGTRLTVL.

The V gene is TRBV7-2, the J gene TRBJ1-5, with D tentatively TRBD1 (6 bases). V dropped 1 base and J dropped 4 bases, with 14 bases sitting between them. Germline CDR1 is SGHTA and CDR2 is FQGNSA. This CDR3 region has 16 residues. Written as DNA, the CDR3 is TGTGCCAGCAGCTTAGGCTGGGGGCCACTGAATCAGCCCCAGCATTTT. Residues: CASSLGWGPLNQPQHF.

The chain carries TRBV19 and TRBJ1-2, with TRBD1 identical over 8 bases. J gave up 7 bases and V 5 bases, and 6 bases lay outside the gene matches. The CDR3 length is 13 residues. The germline V gene has CDR1 LNHDA and CDR2 SQIVND (reference sequence). The CDR3 DNA sequence: TGTGCCAGTAGTCCAAGAGACAGGGGTGGCTACACCTTC. Translated: CASSPRDRGGYTF.

A few counts support this clone. CDR3: CASSPAANGDTQYF. The CDR3 nucleotides read TGTGCCAGCTCACCAGCCGCGAATGGAGATACGCAGTATTTT. The V call is TRBV18, the J call TRBJ2-3; no clear D. The CDR3 contains 14 residues. Trimming pared 2 bases from V and 5 bases from J, leaving 11 bases between. Germline loops: CDR1 KGHSH, CDR2 LQKENI.

V gene TRBV11-1 combines with J gene TRBJ2-1, with 10 bases identical to TRBD1. Germline CDR1 is SGHAT and CDR2 is FQDESV (reference sequence). With V trimmed by 5 bases and J by 5 bases, 9 bases remained unmatched. This CDR3 region has 16 residues. As DNA, the CDR3 is TGTGCCAGCAGCAAAAGAACCGGGACAGGGGACAATGAGCAGTTCTTC. This translates into CASSKRTGTGDNEQFF.

The chain joins TRBV7-8 to TRBJ1-4; 10 bases map to TRBD1. The V gene's germline CDR1 is SGHVS and CDR2 FQNEAQ. With 2 bases clipped from V and 3 bases from J, the junction kept 9 bases outside the gene matches. This CDR3 is built from 18 residues. In DNA, the CDR3 is TGTGCCAGCAGCTTACGGGACAGGGGAGGTGCGGCTAATGAAAAACTGTTTTTT. Protein product: CASSLRDRGGAANEKLFF.

The gene calls are TRBV14 and TRBJ1-1; weak D call: TRBD1 (5 bases). V shed 5 bases and J shed 5 bases, with 9 bases lying between them. The length of the CDR3 is 12 residues. Germline CDR1 is SGHDN and CDR2 is FVKESK. CDR3 sequence: CASSFRVTEAFF. CDR3 coding DNA: TGTGCCAGCAGCTTCAGGGTTACTGAAGCTTTCTTT.

This clone was picked up one time. This sequence joins TRBV7-3 and TRBJ1-6; 10 bases fit TRBD1. This CDR3 has 16 amino acids. V shed 5 bases, J shed 6 bases, and the junction held 7 bases outside the gene matches. Germline V lookup: CDR1 SGHTA, CDR2 FQGTGA. CDR3 in DNA: TGTGCCAGCAGCGTCACCGGGACAGGGGCTAATTCACCCCTCCACTTT. It translates to CASSVTGTGANSPLHF. The full variable domain, completed using reference TRBV7-3 and TRBJ1-6, is GAGVSQTPSNKVTEKGKYVELRCDPISGHTALYWYRQSLGQGPEFLIYFQGTGAADDSGLPNDRFFAVRPEGSVSTLKIQRTERGDSAVYLCASSVTGTGANSPLHFGNGTRLTVT.

In its sample, this clone was seen a few times. V is TRBV5-1 and J is TRBJ2-3; D is perhaps TRBD2 (5 bases). V was shortened by 0 bases and J by 2 bases, with 16 bases between the two germline ends. In germline, CDR1 is SGHRS, CDR2 YFSETQ. The CDR3 extends over 17 amino acids. This chain's CDR3 is CASSLEGRSGFTDTQYF. The CDR3 bases are TGCGCCAGCAGCTTGGAGGGCCGGTCGGGGTTCACAGATACGCAGTATTTT. The full variable domain, in which reference TRBV5-1 and TRBJ2-3 provide the parts outside the CDR3, is KAGVTQTPRYLIKTRGQQVTLSCSPISGHRSVSWYQQTPGQGLQFLFEYFSETQRNKGNFPGRFSGRQFSNSRSEMNVSTLELGDSALYLCASSLEGRSGFTDTQYFGPGTRLTVL.

J is TRBJ1-1 and V is TRBV14; TRBD1 aligns across 10 bases. Per the germline V gene, CDR1 is SGHDN and CDR2 is FVKESK. The CDR3 extends over 15 amino acids. V was clipped by 0 bases and J by 5 bases; unmatched bases: 3. CDR3: CASSQEDRGRTEAFF. For the CDR3, the DNA is TGTGCCAGCAGCCAAGAAGACAGGGGGCGGACTGAAGCTTTCTTT.

This clone appeared a few times. Written as DNA, the CDR3 is TGTGCCAGCAGCCTTGGACAGGGTTATAGCAATCAGCCCCAGCATTTT. It yields the protein CASSLGQGYSNQPQHF. V is TRBV28 and J is TRBJ1-5; 8 positions match TRBD1. Unmatched junction bases numbered 7, after V lost 6 bases and J lost 0 bases. There are 16 residues in the CDR3. Germline CDR1 and CDR2: MDHEN and SYDVKM.

This rearrangement joins TRBV5-1 to TRBJ2-1; 10 bases are shared with TRBD2. The V segment lost 4 bases and the J segment 4 bases; nucleotides outside the gene matches: 5. CDR1 SGHRS and CDR2 YFSETQ come from the germline V gene. This CDR3 has 15 residues. The CDR3 DNA sequence: TGCGCCAGCAGCCACGCTAGCGGGGGATACAATGAGCAGTTCTTC. Protein: CASSHASGGYNEQFF.

J is TRBJ2-5 and V is TRBV19; tentative D call: TRBD2 (6 bases). The CDR3 has 16 residues. The germline V gene encodes CDR1 LNHDA and CDR2 SQIVND (reference sequence). V lost 8 bases to trimming and J lost 0 bases, with 19 bases between them. CDR3 nucleotide sequence: TGTGCCAGTTCTGTGGGGAGAGGAGGGCACCAAGAGACCCAGTACTTC. It translates to CASSVGRGGHQETQYF.